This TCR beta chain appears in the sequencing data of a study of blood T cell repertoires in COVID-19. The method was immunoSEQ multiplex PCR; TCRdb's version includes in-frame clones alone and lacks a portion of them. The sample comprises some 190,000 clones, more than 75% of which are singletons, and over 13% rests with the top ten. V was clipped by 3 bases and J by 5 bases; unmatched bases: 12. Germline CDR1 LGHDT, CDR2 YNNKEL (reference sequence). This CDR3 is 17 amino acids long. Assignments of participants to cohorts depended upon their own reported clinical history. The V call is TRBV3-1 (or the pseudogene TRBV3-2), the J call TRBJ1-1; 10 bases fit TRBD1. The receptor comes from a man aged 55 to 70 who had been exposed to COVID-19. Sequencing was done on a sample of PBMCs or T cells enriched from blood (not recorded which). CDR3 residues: CASSHRTGGARGTEAFF. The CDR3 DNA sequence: TGTGCCAGCAGCCACAGGACAGGGGGTGCCCGGGGGACTGAAGCTTTCTTT.